This record looks at one T cell receptor beta chain sequence and its context. Its antigen is not known. This sample stems from a study of OX40 agonist ivuxolimab in advanced cancers. The study, taken as a whole, reports: No determination was made of the antigen specificity of the expanded peripheral T cells.

Produced via immunoSEQ multiplex PCR; TCRdb's table is partial and in-frame only. The sample yields approximately 30,000 clones, approximately 86% seen once. This CDR3 is 14 amino acids long. From germline, CDR1 is SGHDT and CDR2 YYEEEE. V trimming: 4 bases; J trimming: 0 bases; junction bases outside the gene matches: 4. V usage is TRBV5-6 and J usage is TRBJ2-7; the match to TRBD1 covers 7 bases. The input for sequencing was CD4+ or CD8+ T cells sorted from blood, taken in a trial of the OX40 agonist ivuxolimab. This sequence was found in an adult with an advanced solid tumor such as melanoma, head and neck, liver or kidney cancer. CDR3 sequence (DNA): TGTGCCAGCAGCCCCTGGACAGGCTCCTACGAGCAGTACTTC. This encodes CASSPWTGSYEQYF.